Presented here are 18 T cell receptor beta chains from one specimen sequenced in a study of response to subunit inactivated influenza vaccine. TCRdb analysed the RT-PCR reads with MiXCR anew, one entry per CDR3 protein. The data contain almost 250,000 distinct CDR3 sequences, more than 10% of them seen just once; the ten biggest clones take up about 7.8%. Source: non-naive T cells sorted from PBMCs, taken 14 to 15 days before vaccination. The receptor source for this set is a man between 45 and 60 years old who received an inactivated influenza vaccine.

The chain links TRBV7-8 to TRBJ1-5; D is possibly TRBD1 (6 bases). The CDR3 runs 16 residues. V lost 0 bases and J 1 base, leaving 10 bases between the germline ends. Germline V gives CDR1 SGHVS, CDR2 FQNEAQ. The CDR3 loop reads CASSLAGGASNQPQHF. For the CDR3, the DNA is TGTGCCAGCAGCTTAGCCGGGGGGGCAAGCAATCAGCCCCAGCATTTT.

This clonotype occurred many times. The CDR3 reads CSAGLNEKLFF. CDR3 nucleotide sequence: TGCAGTGCCGGCCTTAATGAAAAACTGTTTTTT. The chain is built from TRBV20-1 and TRBJ1-4; D gene unclear. From germline, CDR1 is DFQATT and CDR2 SNEGSKA (reference sequence). The CDR3 runs to 11 residues. V dropped 6 bases and J dropped 4 bases, with 6 bases sitting between them.

This clonotype was observed a single time. The chain carries TRBV7-2 and TRBJ1-2; perhaps TRBD1 as D (6 bases). The CDR3 length is 15 residues. CDR1 SGHTA and CDR2 FQGNSA come from the germline V gene. Trimming left V 5 bases short and J 3 bases short, with 16 bases between. CDR3 sequence reads: CASSPNSYRDYGYTF. CDR3 DNA sequence: TGTGCCAGCAGCCCGAACTCGTACAGGGACTATGGCTACACCTTC. The full variable domain, rest sourced from reference TRBV7-2 and TRBJ1-2, is GAGVSQSPSNKVTEKGKDVELRCDPISGHTALYWYRQSLGQGLEFLIYFQGNSAPDKSGLPSDRFSAERTGGSVSTLTIQRTQQEDSAVYLCASSPNSYRDYGYTFGSGTRLTVV.

The V call is TRBV20-1, the J call TRBJ2-7; 8 nucleotides line up with TRBD1. Germline V gives CDR1 DFQATT, CDR2 SNEGSKA (reference sequence). J lost 2 bases, V lost 0 bases, and 6 bases had no gene match. CDR3 length equals 15 residues. This CDR3 reads CSARDFRTGTYEQYF. The CDR3 DNA reads TGCAGTGCTAGAGATTTTCGGACAGGGACCTACGAGCAGTACTTC.

The CDR3 protein is CASRGVDGYTF. CDR3 nucleotide sequence: TGTGCCAGTCGAGGGGTAGATGGCTACACCTTC. The chain has TRBV6-6 and TRBJ1-2; D might be TRBD1 (5 bases). CDR3 length: 11 amino acids. Trimming took 9 bases from V and 6 from J, leaving 11 bases between them. Germline V gene data show CDR1 as MNHNY and CDR2 as SVGAGI (reference sequence).

The chain carries TRBV5-6 and TRBJ1-2; TRBD1 agrees at 11 bases. The germline V gene has CDR1 SGHDT and CDR2 YYEEEE. Germline trimming cut 3 bases from V and 6 bases from J; bases unmatched to any gene: 7. CDR3 length: 15 amino acids. CDR3 region: CASSWPGQGDNGYTF. As DNA, the CDR3 is TGTGCCAGCAGCTGGCCGGGACAGGGGGATAATGGCTACACCTTC. Using reference TRBV5-6 and TRBJ1-2 for the parts outside the CDR3, the full variable domain is DAGVTQSPTHLIKTRGQQVTLRCSPKSGHDTVSWYQQALGQGPQFIFQYYEEEERQRGNFPDRFSGHQFPNYSSELNVNALLLGDSALYLCASSWPGQGDNGYTFGSGTRLTVV.

This clonotype has more than one count but fewer than ten. The genes are TRBV7-2 and TRBJ1-2; tentative D call: TRBD1 (6 bases). V lost 4 bases and J 1 base, leaving 16 bases between the germline ends. From germline, CDR1 is SGHTA and CDR2 FQGNSA. There are 16 residues in the CDR3. The DNA of the CDR3 is TGTGCCAGCAGCTCGAGAACAGGGAGCTATAACTATGGCTACACCTTC. It encodes CASSSRTGSYNYGYTF.

The gene calls are TRBV20-1 and TRBJ2-5; the D is unclear. CDR3 length: 15 residues. CDR1 is DFQATT and CDR2 is SNEGSKA in the germline V gene (reference sequence). The ends were cut back, 5 bases at V and 4 bases at J, with 20 bases in the middle. The CDR3 DNA reads as TGCAGTGCTTCGAGAGTGGTAGGTTCTGGAGAGACCCAGTACTTC. Translated, it gives CSASRVVGSGETQYF.

This clonotype was picked up a small number of times. This chain links TRBV20-1 with TRBJ2-3; D is undetermined. CDR3 size: 12 residues. In germline, CDR1 is DFQATT, CDR2 SNEGSKA (reference sequence). With 8 bases removed from V and 1 base from J, the gap between germline ends came to 10 bases. The CDR3 region is CSRSFGTDTQYF. CDR3 DNA: TGCAGTAGATCGTTTGGCACAGATACGCAGTATTTT.

This clonotype came up many times. The chain employs TRBV20-1 and TRBJ2-4, with D possibly matching TRBD2 (6 bases). This CDR3 has 14 amino acids. V was trimmed by 1 base and J by 8 bases, leaving 15 bases between them. Germline CDR1 is DFQATT and CDR2 is SNEGSKA (reference sequence). CDR3 coding DNA: TGCAGTGCTAGAGTCGGGGGATCTCGCGACATTCAGTACTTC. It yields the protein CSARVGGSRDIQYF.

This clonotype has only a few counts. The rearrangement links TRBV11-3 to TRBJ2-1, with a weak D call TRBD2 (5 bases). The CDR3 is made up of 13 amino acids. The ends were cut back, 5 bases at V and 9 bases at J, with 14 bases in the middle. CDR1 SGHNT and CDR2 YENEEA come from the germline V gene. As DNA, the CDR3 is TGTGCCAGCAGCCCCCCCGGGGTCGGTGAGCAGTTCTTC. Translation gives CASSPPGVGEQFF.

This chain uses TRBV20-1 with TRBJ1-5, with D possibly TRBD1 on 6 matching bases. The ends were cut back, 7 bases at V and 1 base at J, with 11 bases in the middle. Germline V gives CDR1 DFQATT, CDR2 SNEGSKA (reference sequence). CDR3 size: 13 residues. The CDR3 DNA is TGCAGTGGTGTGGGGGCCAGCAATCAGCCCCAGCATTTT. Encoded protein: CSGVGASNQPQHF.

The table lists this clonotype with a few counts. The V gene is TRBV11-2, the J gene TRBJ2-1; TRBD2 agrees at 11 bases. Germline trimming cut 6 bases from V and 0 bases from J; bases unmatched to any gene: 10. The germline V gene has CDR1 SGHAT and CDR2 FQNNGV. This CDR3 has 18 residues. The CDR3 loop is CASSSIAGGLRSYNEQFF. CDR3 DNA: TGTGCCAGCAGTTCTATAGCGGGGGGGCTTCGCTCCTACAATGAGCAGTTCTTC.

This clonotype was counted between two and nine times. The V call is TRBV7-2, the J call TRBJ1-2; TRBD1 might be the D (5 bases). The CDR3 extends over 15 amino acids. Germline values: CDR1 SGHTA, CDR2 FQGNSA. V lost 1 base and J lost 4, with 13 bases in between. The CDR3 region has the DNA TGTGCCAGCAGCTTAGGCGGCGGGGGGTCCTATGGCTACACCTTC. It encodes CASSLGGGGSYGYTF.

This clonotype was seen repeatedly, ten times or more. The J gene is TRBJ1-1, the V gene TRBV6-6; no clear D. CDR1 and CDR2 (germline): MNHNY, SVGAGI (reference sequence). This CDR3 has 13 residues. Trimming took 5 bases from V and 0 from J, leaving 7 bases between them. The CDR3 nucleotides read TGTGCCAGCAGTGCGAACATGAACACTGAAGCTTTCTTT. Protein product: CASSANMNTEAFF.

This clonotype appeared a few times. J is TRBJ1-5 and V is TRBV29-1; no clear D. The CDR3 has 13 amino acids. V was clipped by 6 bases and J by 5 bases, with 14 bases between them. The germline gives CDR1 SQVTM, CDR2 ANQGSEA. The CDR3 sequence: CSVGGLGDQPQHF. In DNA, the CDR3 is TGCAGCGTGGGAGGTCTCGGGGATCAGCCCCAGCATTTT.

The chain joins TRBV7-3 to TRBJ2-6, with D possibly matching TRBD1 (6 bases). The CDR3 is 17 residues long. Per germline, CDR1 SGHTA and CDR2 FQGTGA. Trimming removed 6 bases from V and 0 bases from J, with 15 bases in between. The CDR3 DNA reads as TGTGCCAGCAGTCAAATGCAGGGGAACTCTGGGGCCAACGTCCTGACTTTC. As protein: CASSQMQGNSGANVLTF.

This clonotype was seen many times. The CDR3 DNA sequence: TGTGCCAGCAGTGGGGCTAGCGGGAGCGCAGATACGCAGTATTTT. Its translation is CASSGASGSADTQYF. The V call is TRBV2, the J call TRBJ2-3; 10 bases map to TRBD2. This CDR3 is 15 amino acids long. The germline CDR1 and CDR2 sequences are SNHLY and FYNNEI. The J segment lost 4 bases and the V segment lost 4 bases, leaving 5 bases of the junction unmatched.